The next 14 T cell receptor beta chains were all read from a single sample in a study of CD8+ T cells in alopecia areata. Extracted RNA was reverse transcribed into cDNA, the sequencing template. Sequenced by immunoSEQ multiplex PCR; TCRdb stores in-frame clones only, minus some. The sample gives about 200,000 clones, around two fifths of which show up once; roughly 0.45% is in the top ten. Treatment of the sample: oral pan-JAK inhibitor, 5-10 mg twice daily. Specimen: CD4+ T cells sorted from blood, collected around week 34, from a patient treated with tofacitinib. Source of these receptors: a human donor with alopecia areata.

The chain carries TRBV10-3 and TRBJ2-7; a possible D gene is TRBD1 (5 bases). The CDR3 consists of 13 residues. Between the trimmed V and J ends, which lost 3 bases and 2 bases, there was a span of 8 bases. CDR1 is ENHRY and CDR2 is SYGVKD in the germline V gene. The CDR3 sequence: CAISEGHTYEQYF. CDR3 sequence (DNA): TGTGCCATCAGTGAAGGACACACCTACGAGCAGTACTTC.

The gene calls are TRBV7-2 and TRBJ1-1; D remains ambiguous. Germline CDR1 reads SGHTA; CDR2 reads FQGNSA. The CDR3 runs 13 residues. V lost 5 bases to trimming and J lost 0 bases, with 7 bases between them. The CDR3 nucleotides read TGTGCCAGCAGCGCCCATTTGAACACTGAAGCTTTCTTT. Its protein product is CASSAHLNTEAFF.

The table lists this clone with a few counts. The CDR3 loop reads CASSLLAGASTDTQYF. In DNA form, the CDR3 reads TGTGCCAGCAGTTTATTAGCGGGGGCTAGCACAGATACGCAGTATTTT. The genes are TRBV28 and TRBJ2-3; 9 nucleotides align to TRBD2. From germline, CDR1 is MDHEN and CDR2 SYDVKM. The CDR3 totals 16 residues. Trimming cost V 1 base and J 0 bases; bases outside gene matches: 2.

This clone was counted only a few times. The DNA of the CDR3 is TGTGCCATCAGTGAGAAAGGGGGCGACCAGCATTTT. Encoded protein: CAISEKGGDQHF. This chain connects TRBV10-3 to TRBJ1-5, with 7 bases that match TRBD1. CDR3 size: 12 residues. V lost 2 bases to trimming and J lost 12 bases; unmatched junction nucleotides: 4. Per germline, CDR1 ENHRY and CDR2 SYGVKD.

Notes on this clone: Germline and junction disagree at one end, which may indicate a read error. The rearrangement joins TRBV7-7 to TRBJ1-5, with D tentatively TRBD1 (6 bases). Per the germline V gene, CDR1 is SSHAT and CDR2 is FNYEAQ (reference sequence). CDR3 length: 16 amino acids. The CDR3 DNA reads TGTGCTAGCATGCCGCAGGGGCTTACAGACAATCAGCCCCAGCATTTT. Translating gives CASMPQGLTDNQPQHF.

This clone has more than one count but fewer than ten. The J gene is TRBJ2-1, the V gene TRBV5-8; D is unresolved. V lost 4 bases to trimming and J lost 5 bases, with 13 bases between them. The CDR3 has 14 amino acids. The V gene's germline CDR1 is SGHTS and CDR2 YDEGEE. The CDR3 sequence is CASSPSNGNNEQFF. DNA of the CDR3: TGTGCCAGCAGCCCCTCCAATGGAAACAATGAGCAGTTCTTC.

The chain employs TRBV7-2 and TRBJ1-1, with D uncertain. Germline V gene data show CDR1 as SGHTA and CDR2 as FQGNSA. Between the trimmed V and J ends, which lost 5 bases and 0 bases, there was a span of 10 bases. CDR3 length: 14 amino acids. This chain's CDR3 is CASSLDTVNTEAFF. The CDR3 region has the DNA TGTGCCAGCAGCCTAGACACAGTGAACACTGAAGCTTTCTTT.

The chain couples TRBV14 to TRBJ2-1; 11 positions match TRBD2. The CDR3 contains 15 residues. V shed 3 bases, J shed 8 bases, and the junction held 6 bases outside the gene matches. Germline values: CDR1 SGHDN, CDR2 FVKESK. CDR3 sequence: CASSHASGRPHEQFF. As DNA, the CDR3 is TGTGCCAGCAGCCACGCTAGCGGGAGGCCCCATGAGCAGTTCTTC.

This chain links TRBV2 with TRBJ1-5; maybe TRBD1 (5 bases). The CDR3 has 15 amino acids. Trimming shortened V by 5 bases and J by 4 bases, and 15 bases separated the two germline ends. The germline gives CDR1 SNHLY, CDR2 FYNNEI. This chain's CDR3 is CASSQGIVRNQPQHF. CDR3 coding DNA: TGTGCCAGCAGTCAGGGCATTGTAAGGAATCAGCCCCAGCATTTT.

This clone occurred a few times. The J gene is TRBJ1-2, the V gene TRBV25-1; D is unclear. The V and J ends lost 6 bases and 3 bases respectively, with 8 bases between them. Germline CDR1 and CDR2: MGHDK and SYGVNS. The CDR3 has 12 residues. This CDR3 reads CASRFGDYGYTF. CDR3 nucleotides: TGTGCCAGCAGATTCGGAGACTATGGCTACACCTTC.

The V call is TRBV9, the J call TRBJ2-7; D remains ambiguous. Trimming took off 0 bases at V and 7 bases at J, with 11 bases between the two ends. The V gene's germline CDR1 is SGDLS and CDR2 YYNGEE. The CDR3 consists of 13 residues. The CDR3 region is CASSVGPTREQYF. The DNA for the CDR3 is TGTGCCAGCAGCGTAGGCCCCACTCGGGAGCAGTACTTC.

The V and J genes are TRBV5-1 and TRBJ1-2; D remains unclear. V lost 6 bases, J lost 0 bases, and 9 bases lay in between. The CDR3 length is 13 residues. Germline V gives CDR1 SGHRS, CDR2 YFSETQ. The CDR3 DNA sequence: TGCGCCAGCACCCTAGCTCCTAACTATGGCTACACCTTC. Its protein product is CASTLAPNYGYTF.

Here the CDR3 reads CASSLDGLGSPLHF. As DNA, the CDR3 is TGTGCCAGCAGCTTGGACGGGCTGGGGTCACCCCTCCACTTT. This sequence joins TRBV11-2 and TRBJ1-6; D gene uncertain. This CDR3 contains 14 residues. Germline-derived CDR1 and CDR2 are SGHAT and FQNNGV. Trimming pared 3 bases from V and 10 bases from J, leaving 13 bases between.

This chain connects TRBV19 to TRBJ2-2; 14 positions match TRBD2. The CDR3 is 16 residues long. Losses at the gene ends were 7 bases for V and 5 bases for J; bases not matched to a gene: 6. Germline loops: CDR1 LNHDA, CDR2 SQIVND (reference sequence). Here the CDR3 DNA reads TGTGCCAGTACCAGAGGACTAGCGGGGGGAACCGGGGAGCTGTTTTTT. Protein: CASTRGLAGGTGELFF. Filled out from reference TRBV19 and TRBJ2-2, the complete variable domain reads DGGITQSPKYLFRKEGQNVTLSCEQNLNHDAMYWYRQDPGQGLRLIYYSQIVNDFQKGDIAEGYSVSREKKESFPLTVTSAQKNPTAFYLCASTRGLAGGTGELFFGEGSRLTVL.